This T cell receptor (beta chain) was found in a study of Graves' ophthalmopathy and Graves' hyperthyroidism. RNA transcripts served as template for amplifying TCR beta CDR3 sequences. Second-round multiplex PCR came after first-round RT-PCR with HTBI primers. Each CDR3 protein is one row after TCRdb ran MiXCR on the multiplex PCR reads. The table includes around 40,000 distinct CDR3 sequences, roughly half detected once. The germline V and J ends were trimmed by 1 base and 4 bases, with 11 bases remaining between them. The CDR3 has 14 residues. The V gene's germline CDR1 is SGHVS and CDR2 FQNEAQ. There are many counts of this clonotype. A read error is possible here, since a much larger clone lies one base away.

J is TRBJ2-7 and V is TRBV7-8; D remains ambiguous. The sequence came from an adult man with Graves' ophthalmopathy. The sequenced sample was peripheral blood. CDR3 coding DNA: TGTGCCAGCAGCTTAGATCTAATGAGGTACGAGCAGTACGTC. This translates into CASSLDLMRYEQYV.